This TCR beta chain derives from a study of T cells expressing NK-cell markers. Beta-chain TCR cDNA was generated via 5'RACE template switching with UMIs. Following a re-call of the 5' RACE reads, TCRdb has one entry per CDR3 protein and lacks DNA. This sample's table reports hundreds of thousands of distinct CDR3 sequences. Study findings and constraints: A handful of donors showed these clonotypes also leading the CD3+CD56-NKG2C+ fraction.

About this clonotype: The antigen is unknown.

This CDR3 comprises 13 residues. This TCR derives from a man aged 18-70 years in good health. This chain joins TRBV12-3 or TRBV12-4 and TRBJ1-2. The specimen was blood T cells: a sorted CD56 or NKG2C T cell subset, CD4+ or CD8+ T cells, or bulk PBMC T cells (not recorded which). CDR3 amino acids: CASRALIQMGYTF.